A single T cell receptor (beta chain) is shown here with its context. This clone was found once. The antigen it recognizes is unknown. No base qualities exist here, and no much larger clone lies one base off it. The data were taken from a study of blood T cell repertoires in COVID-19 (dated by TCRdb to the early 2020s). Background for the entire study: Samples covering the acute and convalescent phases of COVID-19 were provided by collaborators in the United States, Italy and Spain. The material from the prospective study consisted of cDNA or gDNA derived from T cells, B-cell-depleted T cells, or PBMCs. The dataset comprised deeply sampled blood TCRbeta repertoires from subjects exposed to, actively infected with, or recovered from COVID-19. A freely available public database, intended as a resource for researchers studying the immune response to SARS-CoV-2, is where the repertoires were released. The samples were drawn from two sources: the first 160 participants of the ongoing ImmuneRACE study, and 1,200 or so subjects contributed by 6 global collaborators. The sample metadata nearly always contained a de-identified subject ID, COVID-19 status, age in years and sex. Where available, HLA class I and class II types were taken from metadata supplied by the sample provider and were not determined by assay-based typing. Broader findings and caveats from the paper: The quantity of clinical and demographic metadata differed by source and by participant and was supplied without curation.

Whole blood was collected in K2EDTA tubes by collaborating institutions according to the institutions' own protocols. For TCRbeta analysis, collaborators shipped samples in one of three forms: frozen whole blood, isolated PBMCs, or DNA extracted from either of those sample types. From the cysteine through the phenylalanine, the CDR3 covers 13 amino acids. This entry keeps only the CDR3 DNA: 39 bases, framed from base 1. The V and J ends are trimmed by 1 base and 11 bases, leaving 13 bases between them. Via the germline V gene (reference sequence), CDR1 is SEHNR and CDR2 FQNEAQ. The immunoSEQ Assay, a bias-controlled multiplex PCR, was used to amplify TCRbeta CDR3 regions from genomic DNA. Under the source paper's analysis protocol: The number of nucleated cells in each sample was estimated from the amplification of reference gene primers within the assay. Sequence reads were collapsed and filtered to measure the absolute abundance of every unique TCRbeta CDR3 rearrangement. For each sample, productive Simpson clonality was calculated as the square root of Simpson's diversity index over productive rearrangements. The immuneACCESS repertoire file appears here via TCRdb, limited to in-frame rearrangements. These files lack a portion of the clones; in checked studies, under half of the deficit traces to unresolved V genes, and the cause of the others is not known. From that table come the V and J calls and clone size; the DNA was used to work out D and trimming. Counted in this sample were some 40,000 clones; 87% of them appeared once. The leading ten clones occupy 20% to 25% of the sample.

The chain joins TRBV7-9 to TRBJ2-3, with a weak D call of TRBD2 (5 bases match). The sequencing input was peripheral blood. The receptor was isolated from a man in his sixties with acute or convalescent COVID-19. At the DNA level, the sequence is TGTGCCAGCAGCTTAGGGAGGCCCTCTAGGCAGTATTTT. Its amino acids are CASSLGRPSRQYF. The CDR3, completed at both ends by the reference TRBV7-9 and TRBJ2-3 genes, gives the full variable domain DTGVSQNPRHKITKRGQNVTFRCDPISEHNRLYWYRQTLGQGPEFLTYFQNEAQLEKSRLLSDRFSAERPKGSFSTLEIQRTEQGDSAMYLCASSLGRPSRQYFGPGTRLTVL.